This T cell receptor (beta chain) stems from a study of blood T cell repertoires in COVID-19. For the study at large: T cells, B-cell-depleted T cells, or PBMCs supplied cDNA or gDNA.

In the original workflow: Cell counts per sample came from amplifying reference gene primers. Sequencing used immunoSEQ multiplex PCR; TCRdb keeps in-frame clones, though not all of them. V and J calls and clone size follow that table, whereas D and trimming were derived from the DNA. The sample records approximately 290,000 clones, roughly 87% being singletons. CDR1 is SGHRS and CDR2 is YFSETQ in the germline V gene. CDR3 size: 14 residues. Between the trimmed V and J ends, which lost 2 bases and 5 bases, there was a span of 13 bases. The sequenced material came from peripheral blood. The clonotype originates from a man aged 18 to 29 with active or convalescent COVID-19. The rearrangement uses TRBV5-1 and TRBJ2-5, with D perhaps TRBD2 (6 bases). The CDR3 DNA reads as TGCGCCAGCAGCTTTGTTTCGGGGGAGGAGACCCAGTACTTC. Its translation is CASSFVSGEETQYF.